This passage covers 2 T cell receptor beta chains from one sample sequenced in a study of molecular identifiers for immune sequencing clone quantification. TCRdb passed the PCR reads through MiXCR, listing each CDR3 protein once. Of approximately 670,000 distinct CDR3 sequences listed, roughly 21% were seen once; the top ten hold 0.7% to 1%. The sequencing input was naive CD8+ T cells from blood, with Jurkat cell RNA spiked in. As to subset: FACS-sorted CD8+CD4-CCR7+CD45RA+ naive T cells. The receptors shown here come from a human donor in good health. Some libraries in this study had Jurkat cell RNA spiked in.

This clonotype was recorded many times. The chain employs TRBV29-1 and TRBJ2-7; 7 bases are a match to TRBD1. CDR1 is SQVTM and CDR2 is ANQGSEA in the germline V gene. The CDR3 covers 11 residues. J gave up 6 bases and V 3 bases, and 2 bases lay outside the gene matches. The CDR3 DNA reads as TGCAGCGTTGATCCAGGGGGCGAGCAGTACTTC. It yields the protein CSVDPGGEQYF.

Many counts were recorded for this clonotype. The V and J genes are TRBV4-3 and TRBJ2-5, with 9 nucleotides matching TRBD2. CDR1 and CDR2 (germline): LGHNA, YSLEER. CDR3 length equals 16 residues. The junction had 6 bases not matched to a gene; V was cut back by 2 bases and J by 2 bases. CDR3 amino acids: CASSQTSGGPQETQYF. In nucleotides, the CDR3 is TGCGCCAGCAGCCAAACGAGCGGGGGGCCTCAAGAGACCCAGTACTTC.